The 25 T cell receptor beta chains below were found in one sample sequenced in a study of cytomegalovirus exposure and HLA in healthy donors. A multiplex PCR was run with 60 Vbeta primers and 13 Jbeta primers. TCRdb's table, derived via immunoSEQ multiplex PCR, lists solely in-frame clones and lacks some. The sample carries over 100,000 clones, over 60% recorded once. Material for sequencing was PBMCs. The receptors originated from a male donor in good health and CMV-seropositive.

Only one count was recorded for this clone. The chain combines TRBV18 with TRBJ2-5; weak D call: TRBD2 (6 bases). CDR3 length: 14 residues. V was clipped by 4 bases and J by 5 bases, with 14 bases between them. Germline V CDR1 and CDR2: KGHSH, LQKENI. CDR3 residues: CASSLSLAGETQYF. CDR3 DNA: TGTGCCAGCTCACTTAGTCTGGCGGGGGAGACCCAGTACTTC.

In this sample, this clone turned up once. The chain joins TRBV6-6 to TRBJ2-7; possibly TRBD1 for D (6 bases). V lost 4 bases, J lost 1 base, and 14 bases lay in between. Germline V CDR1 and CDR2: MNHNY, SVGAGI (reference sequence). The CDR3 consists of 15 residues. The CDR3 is CASSSRGDLSYEQYF. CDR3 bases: TGTGCCAGCAGTTCCAGGGGCGACCTTTCCTACGAGCAGTACTTC.

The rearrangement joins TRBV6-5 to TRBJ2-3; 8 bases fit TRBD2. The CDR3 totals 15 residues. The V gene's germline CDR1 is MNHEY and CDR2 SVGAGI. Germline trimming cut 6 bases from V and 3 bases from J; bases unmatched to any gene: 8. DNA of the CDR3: TGTGCCAGCAGCCCCGGGGCTAGCGGGACAGATACGCAGTATTTT. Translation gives CASSPGASGTDTQYF.

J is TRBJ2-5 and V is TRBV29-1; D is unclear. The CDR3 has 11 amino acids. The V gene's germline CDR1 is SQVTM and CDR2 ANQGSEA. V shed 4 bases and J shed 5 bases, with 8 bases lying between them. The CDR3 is CSVGEVETQYF. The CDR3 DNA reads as TGCAGCGTTGGTGAGGTGGAGACCCAGTACTTC.

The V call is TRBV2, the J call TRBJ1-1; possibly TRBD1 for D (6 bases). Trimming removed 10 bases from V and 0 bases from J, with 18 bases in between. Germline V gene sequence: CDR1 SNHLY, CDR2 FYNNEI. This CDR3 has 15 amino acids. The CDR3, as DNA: TGTGCCACGCGGGTCGACAGGTTTTTGAACACTGAAGCTTTCTTT. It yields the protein CATRVDRFLNTEAFF. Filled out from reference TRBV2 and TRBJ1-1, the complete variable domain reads EPEVTQTPSHQVTQMGQEVILRCVPISNHLYFYWYRQILGQKVEFLVSFYNNEISEKSEIFDDQFSVERPDGSNFTLKIRSTKLEDSAMYFCATRVDRFLNTEAFFGQGTRLTVV.

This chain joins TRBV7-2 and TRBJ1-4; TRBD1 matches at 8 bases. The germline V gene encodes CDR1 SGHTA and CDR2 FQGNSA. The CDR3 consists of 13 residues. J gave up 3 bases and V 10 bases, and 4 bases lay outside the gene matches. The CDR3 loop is CAIARGPNEKLFF. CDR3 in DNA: TGTGCCATTGCCAGGGGGCCTAATGAAAAACTGTTTTTT.

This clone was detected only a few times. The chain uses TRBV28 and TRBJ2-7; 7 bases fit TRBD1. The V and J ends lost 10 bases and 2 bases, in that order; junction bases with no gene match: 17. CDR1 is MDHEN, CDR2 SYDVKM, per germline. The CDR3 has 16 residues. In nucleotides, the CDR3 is TGTGCCACCTCCAAGGGGCGACAGGGCAAACCCTACGAGCAGTACTTC. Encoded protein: CATSKGRQGKPYEQYF.

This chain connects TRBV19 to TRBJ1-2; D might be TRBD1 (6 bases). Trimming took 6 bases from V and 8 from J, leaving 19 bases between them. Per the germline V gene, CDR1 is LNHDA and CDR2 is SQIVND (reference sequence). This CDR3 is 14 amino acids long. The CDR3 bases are TGTGCCAGTAGCAGTGGACAGCCCTCGGGAGGCTACACCTTC. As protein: CASSSGQPSGGYTF.

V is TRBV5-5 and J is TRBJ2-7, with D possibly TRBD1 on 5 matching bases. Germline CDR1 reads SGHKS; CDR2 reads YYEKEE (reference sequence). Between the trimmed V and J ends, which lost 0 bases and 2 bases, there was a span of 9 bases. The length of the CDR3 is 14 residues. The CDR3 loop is CASSLEGAAYEQYF. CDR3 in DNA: TGTGCCAGCAGCTTGGAAGGGGCCGCCTACGAGCAGTACTTC.

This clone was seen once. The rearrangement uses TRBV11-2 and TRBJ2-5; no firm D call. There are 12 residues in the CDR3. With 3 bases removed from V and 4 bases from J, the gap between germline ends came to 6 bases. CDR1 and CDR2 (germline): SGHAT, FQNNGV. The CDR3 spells CASSLYGETQYF. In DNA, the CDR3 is TGTGCCAGCAGCTTGTACGGAGAGACCCAGTACTTC.

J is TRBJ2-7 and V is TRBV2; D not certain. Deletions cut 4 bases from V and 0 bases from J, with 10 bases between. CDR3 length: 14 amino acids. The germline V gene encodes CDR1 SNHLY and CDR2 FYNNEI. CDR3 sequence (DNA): TGTGCCAGCAGTGTTCGGGTAATCTCCTACGAGCAGTACTTC. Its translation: CASSVRVISYEQYF.

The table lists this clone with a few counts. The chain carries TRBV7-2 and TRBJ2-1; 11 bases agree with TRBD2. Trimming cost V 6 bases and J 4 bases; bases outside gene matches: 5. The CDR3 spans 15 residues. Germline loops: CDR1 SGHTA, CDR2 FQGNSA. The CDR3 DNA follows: TGTGCCAGCAGATCACTAGCGGGGGCTTACAATGAGCAGTTCTTC. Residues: CASRSLAGAYNEQFF.

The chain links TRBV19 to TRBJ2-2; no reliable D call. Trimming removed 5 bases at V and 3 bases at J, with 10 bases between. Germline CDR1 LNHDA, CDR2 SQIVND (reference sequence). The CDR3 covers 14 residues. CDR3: CASSDSSYTGELFF. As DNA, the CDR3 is TGTGCCAGTAGTGATTCGAGCTACACCGGGGAGCTGTTTTTT. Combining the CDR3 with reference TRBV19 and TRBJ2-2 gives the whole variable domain DGGITQSPKYLFRKEGQNVTLSCEQNLNHDAMYWYRQDPGQGLRLIYYSQIVNDFQKGDIAEGYSVSREKKESFPLTVTSAQKNPTAFYLCASSDSSYTGELFFGEGSRLTVL.

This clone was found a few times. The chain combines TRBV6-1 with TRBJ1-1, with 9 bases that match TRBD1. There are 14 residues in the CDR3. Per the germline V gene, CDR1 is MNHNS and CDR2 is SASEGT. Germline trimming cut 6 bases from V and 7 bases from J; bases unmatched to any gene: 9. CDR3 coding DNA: TGTGCCAGCAGCCTAGGGACAGGGAGTTTTGAAGCTTTCTTT. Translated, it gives CASSLGTGSFEAFF.

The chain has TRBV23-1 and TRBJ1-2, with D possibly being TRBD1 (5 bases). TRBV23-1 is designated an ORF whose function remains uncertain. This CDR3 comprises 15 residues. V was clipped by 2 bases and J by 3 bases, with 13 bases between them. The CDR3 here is CASSQVTAPDYGYTF. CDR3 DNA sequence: TGCGCCAGCAGTCAAGTGACAGCCCCTGACTATGGCTACACCTTC.

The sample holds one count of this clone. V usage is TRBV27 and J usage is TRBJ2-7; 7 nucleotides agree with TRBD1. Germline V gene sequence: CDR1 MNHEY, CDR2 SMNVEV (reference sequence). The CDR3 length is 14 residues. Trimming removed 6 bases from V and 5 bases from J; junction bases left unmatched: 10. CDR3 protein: CASSPRGLTDEQYF. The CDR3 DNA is TGTGCCAGCAGCCCCAGGGGGTTAACGGACGAGCAGTACTTC.

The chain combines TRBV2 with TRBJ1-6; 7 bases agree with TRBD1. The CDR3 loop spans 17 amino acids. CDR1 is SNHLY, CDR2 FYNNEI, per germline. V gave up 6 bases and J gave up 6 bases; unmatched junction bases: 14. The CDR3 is CASSFFWAEGANSPLHF. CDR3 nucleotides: TGTGCCAGCAGCTTTTTCTGGGCTGAGGGGGCTAATTCACCCCTCCACTTT.

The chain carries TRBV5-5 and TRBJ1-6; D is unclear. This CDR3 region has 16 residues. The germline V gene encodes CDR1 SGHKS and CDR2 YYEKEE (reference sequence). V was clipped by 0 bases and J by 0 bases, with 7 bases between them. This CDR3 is CASSLVGVSYNSPLHF. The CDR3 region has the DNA TGTGCCAGCAGCTTGGTGGGAGTCTCCTATAATTCACCCCTCCACTTT.

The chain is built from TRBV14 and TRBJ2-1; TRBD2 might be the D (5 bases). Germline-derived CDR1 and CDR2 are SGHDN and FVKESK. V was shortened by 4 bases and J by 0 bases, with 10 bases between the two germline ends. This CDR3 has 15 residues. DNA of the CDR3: TGTGCCAGCAGCCTCCCGGGGAGCTCCTACAATGAGCAGTTCTTC. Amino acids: CASSLPGSSYNEQFF.

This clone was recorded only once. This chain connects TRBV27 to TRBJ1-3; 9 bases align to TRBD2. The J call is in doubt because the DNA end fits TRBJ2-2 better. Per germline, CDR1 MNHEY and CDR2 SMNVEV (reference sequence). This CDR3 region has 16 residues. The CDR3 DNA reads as TGTGCCAGCAGCCGACGAGCGGGAGGCCTCTCAGGGGAGCTGTTTTTT. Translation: CASSRRAGGLSGELFF.

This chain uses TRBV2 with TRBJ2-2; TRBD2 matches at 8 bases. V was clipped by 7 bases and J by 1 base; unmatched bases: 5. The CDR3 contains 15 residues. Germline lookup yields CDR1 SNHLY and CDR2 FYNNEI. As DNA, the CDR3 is TGTGCCAGCAAAGGGGGACTAGTGAACACCGGGGAGCTGTTTTTT. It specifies CASKGGLVNTGELFF.

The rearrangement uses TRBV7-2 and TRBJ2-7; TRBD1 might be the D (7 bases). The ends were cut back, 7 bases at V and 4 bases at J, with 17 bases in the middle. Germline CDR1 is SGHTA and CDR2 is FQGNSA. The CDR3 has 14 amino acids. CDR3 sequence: CASTSQGGSYEQYF. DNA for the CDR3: TGTGCCAGCACCAGTCAGGGGGGCTCATACGAGCAGTACTTC.

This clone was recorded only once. The CDR3 DNA sequence: TGTGCCAGCAGCTTAGATCAGGGGGCGCGGACTGAAGCTTTCTTT. It is translated as CASSLDQGARTEAFF. This rearrangement joins TRBV7-9 to TRBJ1-1, with TRBD1 identical over 8 bases. In germline, CDR1 is SEHNR, CDR2 FQNEAQ (reference sequence). The CDR3 length is 15 residues. V trimming: 1 base; J trimming: 5 bases; junction bases outside the gene matches: 6.

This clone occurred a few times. The CDR3 region has the DNA TGTGCCAGCAGCTTAGCGCGAGGGTCAGGGGATGGCTACACCTTC. It encodes CASSLARGSGDGYTF. The chain recombines TRBV7-9 with TRBJ1-2; possibly TRBD1 for D (6 bases). CDR1 and CDR2 (germline): SEHNR, FQNEAQ (reference sequence). This CDR3 contains 15 residues. Trimming removed 0 bases at V and 6 bases at J, with 14 bases between.

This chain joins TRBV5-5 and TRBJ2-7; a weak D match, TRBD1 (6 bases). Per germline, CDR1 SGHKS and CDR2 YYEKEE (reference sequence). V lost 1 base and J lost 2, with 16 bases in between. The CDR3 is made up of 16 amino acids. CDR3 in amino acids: CASSLSLSQGAYEQYF. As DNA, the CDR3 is TGTGCCAGCAGCTTGAGTTTATCACAGGGCGCCTACGAGCAGTACTTC.